The next 29 T cell receptor beta chains were all read from a single sample in a study of identical twins. One entry per CDR3 protein results from TCRdb running MiXCR on the 5' RACE reads. The sample has fewer than 500,000 distinct CDR3 sequences, roughly 26% seen once. These records were also assigned to another study, of T cells expressing NK-cell markers.

The sequenced material came from CD4+ T cells sorted from blood. Receptors originate from a woman aged 18-29 years in good health.

This clonotype was counted between two and nine times. This chain joins TRBV9 and TRBJ1-1; D gene uncertain. V lost 4 bases to trimming and J lost 0 bases, with 13 bases between them. The CDR3 has 15 residues. Germline CDR1 is SGDLS and CDR2 is YYNGEE. The chain's CDR3 is CASSLTDGMNTEAFF. The CDR3 nucleotides are TGTGCCAGCAGCTTAACGGACGGAATGAACACTGAAGCTTTCTTT.

This clonotype was seen at least ten times. The chain has TRBV15 and TRBJ2-7; D might be TRBD1 or TRBD2, each matching 5 bases. Germline CDR1 is LNHNV and CDR2 is YYDKDF (reference sequence). The length of the CDR3 is 13 residues. Trimming shortened V by 0 bases and J by 4 bases, and 7 bases separated the two germline ends. The CDR3 DNA reads TGTGCCACCAGCAGAGAGAGGGGTTACGAGCAGTACTTC. Translated, it gives CATSRERGYEQYF. The variable domain in full, with the rest retrieved from reference TRBV15 and TRBJ2-7, is DAMVIQNPRYQVTQFGKPVTLSCSQTLNHNVMYWYQQKSSQAPKLLFHYYDKDFNNEADTPDNFQSRRPNTSFCFLDIRSPGLGDTAMYLCATSRERGYEQYFGPGTRLTVT.

CDR3: CASSKTGIAEAFF. The CDR3 DNA reads as TGTGCCAGCAGTAAAACAGGGATCGCTGAAGCTTTCTTT. The rearrangement joins TRBV6-4 to TRBJ1-1, with a weak D call TRBD1 (6 bases). The germline V gene has CDR1 MRHNA and CDR2 SNTAGT. Trimming removed 5 bases from V and 6 bases from J, with 13 bases in between. CDR3 length: 13 amino acids.

V is TRBV3-1 and J is TRBJ2-3, with 8 bases that match TRBD2. Germline CDR1 reads LGHDT; CDR2 reads YNNKEL (reference sequence). V was pared by 0 bases and J by 10 bases, with 0 bases of the junction left unmatched. The CDR3 is made up of 12 amino acids. The CDR3 nucleotides read TGTGCCAGCAGCCAAGAGGGACTAGCGCAGTATTTT. As protein: CASSQEGLAQYF.

This clonotype was seen more than once but under ten times. The rearrangement uses TRBV10-2 and TRBJ2-1; 9 nucleotides match TRBD2. The CDR3 sequence is 15 residues long. V was pared by 5 bases and J by 3 bases, with 5 bases of the junction left unmatched. Germline lookup yields CDR1 WSHSY and CDR2 SAAADI. The CDR3 nucleotides read TGCGCCAGCAGTTCCGGGACTAGCAACTACAATGAGCAGTTCTTC. Translated, it gives CASSSGTSNYNEQFF.

This chain joins TRBV10-3 and TRBJ2-7; 9 bases are shared with TRBD1. V shed 6 bases, J shed 6 bases, and the junction held 6 bases outside the gene matches. Germline CDR1 is ENHRY and CDR2 is SYGVKD. This CDR3 is 13 amino acids long. In nucleotides, the CDR3 is TGTGCCATCAGGAATGGGACAGGGAGCGAGCAGTACTTC. Translation gives CAIRNGTGSEQYF.

Comments on this clonotype: Compared with germline, one end of the junction differs, possibly owing to a read error. The rearrangement links TRBV6-1 to TRBJ1-6; D is undetermined. CDR1 and CDR2 from the germline V gene are MNHNS and SASEGT. The length of the CDR3 is 13 residues. CDR3 nucleotides: TGTGCCAGCAGAGAAGGGTTAGATATGCCCCTCCACTTT. Translated: CASREGLDMPLHF.

The chain recombines TRBV6-5 with TRBJ1-1, with a tentative D call TRBD1 (6 bases). Germline lookup yields CDR1 MNHEY and CDR2 SVGAGI. The CDR3 totals 14 residues. Trimming stripped 4 bases from V and 1 base from J, with 10 bases between. CDR3 sequence (DNA): TGTGCCAGCAGTTGGGGGGGGCCGAACACTGAAGCTTTCTTT. This sequence encodes CASSWGGPNTEAFF.

A few counts support this clonotype. This chain joins TRBV20-1 and TRBJ2-7, with TRBD2 matching over 9 bases. Looked up from germline, CDR1 is DFQATT and CDR2 is SNEGSKA (reference sequence). Germline trimming cut 6 bases from V and 4 bases from J; bases unmatched to any gene: 7. The CDR3 loop spans 13 amino acids. The CDR3 sequence: CSAPSGTLYEQYF. CDR3 sequence (DNA): TGCAGTGCCCCTAGCGGGACCCTATACGAGCAGTACTTC.

CDR3 bases: TGTGCCTGTAGCCGGGACAGGGGGGCCAAAAACATTCAGTACTTC. Its translation: CACSRDRGAKNIQYF. This chain links TRBV30 with TRBJ2-4; 11 positions agree with TRBD1. The CDR3 covers 15 residues. Germline V gene data show CDR1 as GTSNPN and CDR2 as SVGIG (reference sequence). V was clipped by 6 bases and J by 1 base; unmatched bases: 5. Full variable domain (rest looked up from reference TRBV30 and TRBJ2-4): SQTIHQWPATLVQPVGSPLSLECTVEGTSNPNLYWYRQAAGRGLQLLFYSVGIGQISSEVPQNLSASRPQDRQFILSSKKLLLSDSGFYLCACSRDRGAKNIQYFGAGTRLSVL.

V usage is TRBV7-2 and J usage is TRBJ2-5; TRBD2 might be the D (6 bases). The V gene lost 1 base and the J gene lost 4 bases, with 16 bases spanning the gap. There are 16 residues in the CDR3. Germline-derived CDR1 and CDR2 are SGHTA and FQGNSA. The CDR3 coding sequence is TGTGCCAGCAGCTTAGGATATATGGGGGGAGGAGAGACCCAGTACTTC. The encoded protein is CASSLGYMGGGETQYF.

This clonotype came up a few times. The V and J genes are TRBV4-3 and TRBJ1-1, with D uncertain. V gave up 1 base and J gave up 8 bases, with 17 bases separating them. Germline V gives CDR1 LGHNA, CDR2 YSLEER. CDR3 length: 15 amino acids. The CDR3 region is CASSQAAAGPGEAFF. CDR3 DNA sequence: TGCGCCAGCAGCCAAGCGGCGGCAGGACCTGGGGAAGCTTTCTTT.

This clonotype was detected a few times. The genes are TRBV20-1 and TRBJ2-2, with 9 bases fitting TRBD2. This CDR3 contains 15 residues. With 4 bases clipped from V and 0 bases from J, the junction kept 3 bases outside the gene matches. CDR1 is DFQATT and CDR2 is SNEGSKA in the germline V gene (reference sequence). The CDR3 region is CSATSGGTNTGELFF. The CDR3 region has the DNA TGCAGTGCTACCAGCGGGGGGACGAACACCGGGGAGCTGTTTTTT.

The CDR3 bases are TGTGCCACCTTACGGGGGCAGGGGGGCAATGAGCAGTTCTTC. This encodes CATLRGQGGNEQFF. The chain is built from TRBV11-2 and TRBJ2-1, with TRBD1 as a possible D gene (7 bases). The CDR3 spans 14 residues. With 10 bases removed from V and 6 bases from J, the gap between germline ends came to 19 bases. Germline V gene lookup returns CDR1 SGHAT and CDR2 FQNNGV.

This rearrangement joins TRBV24-1 to TRBJ2-7; D remains ambiguous. V was shortened by 3 bases and J by 5 bases, with 10 bases between the two germline ends. CDR1 and CDR2 from the germline V gene are KGHDR and SFDVKD. This CDR3 comprises 13 residues. The chain's CDR3 is CATSDPSFNEQYF. As DNA, the CDR3 is TGTGCCACCAGTGATCCTTCTTTCAACGAGCAGTACTTC.

This clonotype occurred once. This may be a read error, as it is one base from a much larger clone. This chain uses TRBV27 with TRBJ1-1; D gene uncertain. In germline, CDR1 is MNHEY, CDR2 SMNVEV (reference sequence). The germline V and J ends were trimmed by 3 bases and 1 base, with 6 bases remaining between them. This CDR3 is 13 amino acids long. DNA for the CDR3: TGTGCCAGCAGTTTGAAGACGAACACTGAAGCTTTCTTT. Amino acids: CASSLKTNTEAFF.

The rearrangement uses TRBV20-1 and TRBJ2-5, with unresolved D. The CDR3 length is 15 residues. The germline V gene encodes CDR1 DFQATT and CDR2 SNEGSKA (reference sequence). Trimming stripped 0 bases from V and 0 bases from J, with 11 bases between. The CDR3 coding sequence is TGCAGTGCTAGAGATATCCGGAAAGACCAAGAGACCCAGTACTTC. Amino acids: CSARDIRKDQETQYF.

This clonotype has only a few counts. CDR3 region: CASSQQGQGIGPQHF. The CDR3 DNA follows: TGTGCCAGCAGCCAGCAAGGACAGGGGATAGGGCCCCAGCATTTT. The chain employs TRBV7-2 and TRBJ1-5, with 9 bases matching TRBD1. CDR1 SGHTA and CDR2 FQGNSA come from the germline V gene. The CDR3 runs to 15 residues. Trimming at V came to 5 bases and at J to 9 bases, leaving 11 bases not matched to a gene.

This clonotype was found a few times. DNA for the CDR3: TGTGCCAGCAGCGTACTCCCGGGCCTGAGGAACACTGAAGCTTTCTTT. It translates to CASSVLPGLRNTEAFF. V usage is TRBV9 and J usage is TRBJ1-1; D unclear. The CDR3 sequence is 16 residues long. V gave up 1 base and J gave up 1 base, with 14 bases separating them. The germline gives CDR1 SGDLS, CDR2 YYNGEE.

J is TRBJ1-2 and V is TRBV20-1; no firm D call. This CDR3 has 12 amino acids. Trimming took 6 bases from V and 8 from J, leaving 16 bases between them. Per germline, CDR1 DFQATT and CDR2 SNEGSKA (reference sequence). The CDR3 reads CSASAGVDGYTF. CDR3 nucleotides: TGCAGTGCCAGCGCTGGGGTTGACGGCTACACCTTC.

This clonotype was recorded a few times. This chain connects TRBV6-1 to TRBJ1-2; 8 bases are shared with TRBD1. The CDR3 covers 17 residues. Germline V gene data show CDR1 as MNHNS and CDR2 as SASEGT. The V gene end was trimmed by 6 bases and the J gene end by 5 bases; junction bases not matched to a gene: 17. CDR3 nucleotides: TGTGCCAGCAGCTCTCCCAGGGGGCCTAAATTATCTTATGGCTACACCTTC. It is translated as CASSSPRGPKLSYGYTF.

V is TRBV7-2 and J is TRBJ1-1; D is possibly TRBD1 (5 bases). Germline CDR1 is SGHTA and CDR2 is FQGNSA. The V end was cut by 5 bases, the J end by 6 bases, with 16 bases between. The CDR3 sequence is 14 residues long. CDR3 DNA: TGTGCCAGCAGCCTCGGGGGGACTGGGGCTGAAGCTTTCTTT. Residues: CASSLGGTGAEAFF.

The V call is TRBV5-6, the J call TRBJ2-3, with no clear D. This CDR3 contains 13 residues. V was pared by 4 bases and J by 6 bases, with 12 bases between. Germline V gene lookup returns CDR1 SGHDT and CDR2 YYEEEE. The CDR3 DNA is TGTGCCAGCAGCCCGGCGACGGCCGATACGCAGTATTTT. Translation: CASSPATADTQYF.

This clonotype was counted only a few times. This rearrangement joins TRBV27 to TRBJ1-1, with D hard to call. The CDR3 spans 13 residues. V was pared by 0 bases and J by 8 bases, with 10 bases between. In germline, CDR1 is MNHEY, CDR2 SMNVEV (reference sequence). CDR3 residues: CASSLSWYQEAFF. The CDR3 DNA reads as TGTGCCAGCAGTTTATCCTGGTATCAGGAAGCTTTCTTT.

This clonotype was counted at least ten times. The chain carries TRBV28 and TRBJ2-1; 11 nucleotides agree with TRBD2. The germline V gene has CDR1 MDHEN and CDR2 SYDVKM. This CDR3 is built from 15 residues. V shed 6 bases, J shed 7 bases, and the junction held 8 bases outside the gene matches. The CDR3 loop is CASRGKLAGDNEQFF. The CDR3 DNA is TGTGCCAGCAGAGGAAAACTAGCGGGAGATAATGAGCAGTTCTTC.

The chain uses TRBV18 and TRBJ2-7, with 9 bases matching TRBD1. Germline trimming cut 8 bases from V and 7 bases from J; bases unmatched to any gene: 3. From germline, CDR1 is KGHSH and CDR2 LQKENI. The CDR3 has 11 residues. The CDR3 sequence is CASGDREEQYF. CDR3 coding DNA: TGTGCCAGCGGGGACAGGGAAGAGCAGTACTTC.

This clonotype was recorded a few times. This rearrangement joins TRBV30 to TRBJ2-1; TRBD1 agrees at 9 bases. Germline CDR1 reads GTSNPN; CDR2 reads SVGIG (reference sequence). The V segment lost 7 bases and the J segment 2 bases; nucleotides outside the gene matches: 3. This CDR3 contains 13 residues. In DNA form, the CDR3 reads TGTGCCTCCGACAGGGGGGCCTACAATGAGCAGTTCTTC. Translation: CASDRGAYNEQFF.

This clonotype was counted a few times. The chain has TRBV4-2 and TRBJ2-2, with 8 positions matching TRBD1. The germline V gene has CDR1 LGHNA and CDR2 YNFKEQ. This CDR3 is built from 17 residues. The junction had 8 bases not matched to a gene; V was cut back by 4 bases and J by 1 base. DNA for the CDR3: TGTGCCAGCAGCCCCGAACTGGGGACAGGGAACACCGGGGAGCTGTTTTTT. Residues: CASSPELGTGNTGELFF.

J is TRBJ2-4 and V is TRBV12-3 or TRBV12-4; D remains ambiguous. There are 12 residues in the CDR3. V lost 6 bases to trimming and J lost 9 bases, with 12 bases between them. The CDR3 nucleotides are TGTGCCAGCAGCCTTATGAATGGCATTCAGTACTTC. Its protein is CASSLMNGIQYF.